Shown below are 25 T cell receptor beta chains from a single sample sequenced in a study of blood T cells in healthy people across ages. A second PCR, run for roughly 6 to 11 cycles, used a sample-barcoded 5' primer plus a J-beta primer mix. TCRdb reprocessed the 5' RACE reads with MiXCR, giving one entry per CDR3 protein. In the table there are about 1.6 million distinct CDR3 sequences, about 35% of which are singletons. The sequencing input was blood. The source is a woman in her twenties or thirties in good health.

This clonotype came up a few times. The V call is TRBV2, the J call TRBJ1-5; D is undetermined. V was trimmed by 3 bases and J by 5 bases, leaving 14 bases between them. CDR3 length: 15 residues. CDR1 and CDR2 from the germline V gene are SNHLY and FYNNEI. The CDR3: CASSEYWGRDQPQHF. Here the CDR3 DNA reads TGTGCCAGCAGTGAGTACTGGGGAAGAGATCAGCCCCAGCATTTT.

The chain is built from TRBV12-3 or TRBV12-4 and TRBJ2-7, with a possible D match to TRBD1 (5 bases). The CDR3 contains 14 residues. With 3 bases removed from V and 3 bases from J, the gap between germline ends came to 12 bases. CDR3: CASSFQAGIYEQYF. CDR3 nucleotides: TGTGCCAGCAGTTTTCAGGCAGGGATCTACGAGCAGTACTTC.

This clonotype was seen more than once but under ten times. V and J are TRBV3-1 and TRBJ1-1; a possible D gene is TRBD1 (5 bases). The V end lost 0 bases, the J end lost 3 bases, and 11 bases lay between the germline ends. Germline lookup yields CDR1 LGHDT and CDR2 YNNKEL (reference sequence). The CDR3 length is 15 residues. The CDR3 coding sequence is TGTGCCAGCAGCCAAGATAATGGGGCCTACACTGAAGCTTTCTTT. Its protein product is CASSQDNGAYTEAFF.

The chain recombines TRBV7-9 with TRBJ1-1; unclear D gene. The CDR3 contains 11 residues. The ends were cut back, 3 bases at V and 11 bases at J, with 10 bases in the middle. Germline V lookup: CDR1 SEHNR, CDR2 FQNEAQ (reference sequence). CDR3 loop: CASSLDPPAFF. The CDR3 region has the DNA TGTGCCAGCAGCTTGGACCCGCCGGCTTTCTTT.

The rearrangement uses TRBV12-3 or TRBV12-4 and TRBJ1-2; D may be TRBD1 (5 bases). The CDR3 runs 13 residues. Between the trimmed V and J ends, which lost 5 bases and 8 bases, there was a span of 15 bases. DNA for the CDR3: TGTGCCAGCAGTACCAAGGCAGGGTGGGGCTACACCTTC. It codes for CASSTKAGWGYTF.

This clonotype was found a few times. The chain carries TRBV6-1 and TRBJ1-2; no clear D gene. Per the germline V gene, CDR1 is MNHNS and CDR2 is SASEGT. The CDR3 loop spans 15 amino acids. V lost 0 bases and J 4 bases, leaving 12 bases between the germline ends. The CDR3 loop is CASSEASLLSYGYTF. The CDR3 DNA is TGTGCCAGCAGTGAAGCATCCCTTCTGAGCTATGGCTACACCTTC.

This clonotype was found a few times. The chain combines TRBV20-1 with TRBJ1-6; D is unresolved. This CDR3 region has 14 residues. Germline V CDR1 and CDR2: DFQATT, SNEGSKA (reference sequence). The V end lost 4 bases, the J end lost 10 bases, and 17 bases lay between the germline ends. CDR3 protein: CSATGYRPRSPLHF. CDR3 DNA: TGCAGTGCTACGGGATACCGACCCAGGTCACCCCTCCACTTT.

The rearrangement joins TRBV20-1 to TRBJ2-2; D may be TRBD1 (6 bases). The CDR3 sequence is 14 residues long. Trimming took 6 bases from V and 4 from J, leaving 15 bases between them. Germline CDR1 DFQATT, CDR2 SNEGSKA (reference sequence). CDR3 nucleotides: TGCAGTGCGCAACAGGGCTCGATCACCGGGGAGCTGTTTTTT. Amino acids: CSAQQGSITGELFF.

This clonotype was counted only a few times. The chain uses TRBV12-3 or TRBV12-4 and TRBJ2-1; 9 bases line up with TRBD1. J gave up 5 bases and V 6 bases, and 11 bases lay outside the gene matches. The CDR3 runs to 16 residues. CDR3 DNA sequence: TGTGCCAGCAGGCCGAACAGGGGGCCTCGGGACAATGAGCAGTTCTTC. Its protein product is CASRPNRGPRDNEQFF.

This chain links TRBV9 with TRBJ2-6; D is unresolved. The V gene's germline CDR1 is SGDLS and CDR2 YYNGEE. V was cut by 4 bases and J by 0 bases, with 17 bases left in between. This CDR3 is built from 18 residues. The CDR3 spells CASSPYTGYLSGANVLTF. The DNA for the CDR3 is TGTGCCAGCAGCCCATACACCGGGTACCTCTCTGGGGCCAACGTCCTGACTTTC.

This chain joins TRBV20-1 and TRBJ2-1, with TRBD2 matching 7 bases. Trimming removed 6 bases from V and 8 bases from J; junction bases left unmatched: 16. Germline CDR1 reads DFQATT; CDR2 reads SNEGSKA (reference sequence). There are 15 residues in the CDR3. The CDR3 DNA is TGCAGTGCCATCAGCGAGACTAGCAAAGGTGATGAGCAGTTCTTC. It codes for CSAISETSKGDEQFF.

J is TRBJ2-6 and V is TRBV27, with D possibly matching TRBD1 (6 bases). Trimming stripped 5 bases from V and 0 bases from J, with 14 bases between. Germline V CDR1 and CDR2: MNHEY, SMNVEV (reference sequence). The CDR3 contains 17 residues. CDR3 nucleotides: TGTGCCAGCAGTCCACCGGGACATTTCTCTGGGGCCAACGTCCTGACTTTC. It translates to CASSPPGHFSGANVLTF.

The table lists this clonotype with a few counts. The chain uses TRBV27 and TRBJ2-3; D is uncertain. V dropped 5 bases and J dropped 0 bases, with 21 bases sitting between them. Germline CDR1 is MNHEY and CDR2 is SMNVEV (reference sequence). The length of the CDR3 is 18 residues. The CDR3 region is CASSATAPLETSTDTQYF. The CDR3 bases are TGTGCCAGCAGTGCCACAGCCCCTCTCGAAACTAGCACAGATACGCAGTATTTT.

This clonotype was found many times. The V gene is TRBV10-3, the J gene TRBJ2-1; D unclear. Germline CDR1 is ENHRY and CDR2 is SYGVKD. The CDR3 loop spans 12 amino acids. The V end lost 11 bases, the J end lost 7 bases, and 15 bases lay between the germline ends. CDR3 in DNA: TGTGCCCCTAGTGCCCCTTCGAATGAGCAGTTCTTC. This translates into CAPSAPSNEQFF.

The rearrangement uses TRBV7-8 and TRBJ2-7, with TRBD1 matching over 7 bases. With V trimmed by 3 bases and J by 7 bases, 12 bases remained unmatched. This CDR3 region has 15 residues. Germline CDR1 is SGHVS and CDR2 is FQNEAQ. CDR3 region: CASSFDRVAFGEQYF. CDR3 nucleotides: TGTGCCAGCAGCTTCGACAGGGTGGCTTTTGGGGAGCAGTACTTC.

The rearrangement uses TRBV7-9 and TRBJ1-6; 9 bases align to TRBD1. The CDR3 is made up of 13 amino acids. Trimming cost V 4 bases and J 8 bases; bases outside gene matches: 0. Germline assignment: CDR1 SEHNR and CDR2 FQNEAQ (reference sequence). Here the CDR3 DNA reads TGTGCCAGCAGCTGGACAGGGGATTCACCCCTCCACTTT. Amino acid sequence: CASSWTGDSPLHF.

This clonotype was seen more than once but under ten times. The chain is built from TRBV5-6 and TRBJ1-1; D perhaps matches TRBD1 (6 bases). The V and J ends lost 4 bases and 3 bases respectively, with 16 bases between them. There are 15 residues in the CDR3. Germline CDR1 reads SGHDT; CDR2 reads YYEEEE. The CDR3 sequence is CASSGAWRGDTEAFF. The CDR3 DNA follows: TGTGCCAGCAGCGGGGCGTGGAGGGGGGACACTGAAGCTTTCTTT.

The CDR3: CASSEEQGAWTEAFF. In DNA form, the CDR3 reads TGTGCCAGCTCAGAAGAACAGGGGGCCTGGACTGAAGCTTTCTTT. J is TRBJ1-1 and V is TRBV18, with 9 bases identical to TRBD1. Trimming removed 5 bases from V and 5 bases from J; junction bases left unmatched: 9. The CDR3 covers 15 residues. CDR1 KGHSH and CDR2 LQKENI come from the germline V gene. Full variable domain (outside the CDR3, taken from reference TRBV18 and TRBJ1-1): NAGVMQNPRHLVRRRGQEARLRCSPMKGHSHVYWYRQLPEEGLKFMVYLQKENIIDESGMPKERFSAEFPKEGPSILRIQQVVRGDSAAYFCASSEEQGAWTEAFFGQGTRLTVV.

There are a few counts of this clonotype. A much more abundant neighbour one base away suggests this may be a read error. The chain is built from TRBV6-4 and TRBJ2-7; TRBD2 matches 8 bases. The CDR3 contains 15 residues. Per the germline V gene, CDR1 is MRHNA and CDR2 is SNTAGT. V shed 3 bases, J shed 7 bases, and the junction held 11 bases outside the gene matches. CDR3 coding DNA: TGTGCCAGCAGTGAGACAGCGGGAGACGACAATGAGCAGTACTTC. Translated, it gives CASSETAGDDNEQYF.

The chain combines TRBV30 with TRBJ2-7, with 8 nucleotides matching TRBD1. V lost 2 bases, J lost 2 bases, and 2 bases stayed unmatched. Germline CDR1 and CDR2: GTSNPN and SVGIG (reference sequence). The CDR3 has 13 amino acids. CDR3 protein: CAWSWGQAYEQYF. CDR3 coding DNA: TGTGCCTGGAGTTGGGGACAGGCCTACGAGCAGTACTTC. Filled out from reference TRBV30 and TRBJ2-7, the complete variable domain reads SQTIHQWPATLVQPVGSPLSLECTVEGTSNPNLYWYRQAAGRGLQLLFYSVGIGQISSEVPQNLSASRPQDRQFILSSKKLLLSDSGFYLCAWSWGQAYEQYFGPGTRLTVT.

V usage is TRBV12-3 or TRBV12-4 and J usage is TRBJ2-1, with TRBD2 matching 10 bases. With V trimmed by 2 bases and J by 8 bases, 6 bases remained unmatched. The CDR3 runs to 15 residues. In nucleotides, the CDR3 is TGTGCCAGCAGTTTAAGTAGCGGGAGGAGGGATGAGCAGTTCTTC. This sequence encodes CASSLSSGRRDEQFF.

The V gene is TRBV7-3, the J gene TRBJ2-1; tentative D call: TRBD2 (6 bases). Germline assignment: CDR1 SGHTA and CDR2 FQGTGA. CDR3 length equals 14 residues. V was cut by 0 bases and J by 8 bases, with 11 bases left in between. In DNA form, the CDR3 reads TGTGCCAGCAGCTTAACAAGGACTAACGATGAGCAGTTCTTC. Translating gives CASSLTRTNDEQFF.

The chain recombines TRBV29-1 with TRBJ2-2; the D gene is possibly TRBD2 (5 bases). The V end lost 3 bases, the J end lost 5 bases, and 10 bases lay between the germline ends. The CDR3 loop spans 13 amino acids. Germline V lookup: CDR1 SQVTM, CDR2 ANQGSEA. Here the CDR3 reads CSVDPSGTGELFF. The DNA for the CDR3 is TGCAGCGTTGATCCCTCGGGAACCGGGGAGCTGTTTTTT.

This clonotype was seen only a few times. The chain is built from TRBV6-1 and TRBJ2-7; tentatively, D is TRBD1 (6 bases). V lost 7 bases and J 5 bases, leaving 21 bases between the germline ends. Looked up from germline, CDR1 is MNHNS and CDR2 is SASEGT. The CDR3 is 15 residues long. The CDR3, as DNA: TGTGCCAGCATTTACGATAGGGACACGGGAAACGAGCAGTACTTC. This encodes CASIYDRDTGNEQYF.

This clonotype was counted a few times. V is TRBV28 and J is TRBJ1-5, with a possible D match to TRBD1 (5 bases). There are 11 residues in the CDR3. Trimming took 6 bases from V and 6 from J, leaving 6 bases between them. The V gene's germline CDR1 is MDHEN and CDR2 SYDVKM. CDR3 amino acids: CASRRGQPQHF. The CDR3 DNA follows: TGTGCCAGCAGGAGGGGTCAGCCCCAGCATTTT.